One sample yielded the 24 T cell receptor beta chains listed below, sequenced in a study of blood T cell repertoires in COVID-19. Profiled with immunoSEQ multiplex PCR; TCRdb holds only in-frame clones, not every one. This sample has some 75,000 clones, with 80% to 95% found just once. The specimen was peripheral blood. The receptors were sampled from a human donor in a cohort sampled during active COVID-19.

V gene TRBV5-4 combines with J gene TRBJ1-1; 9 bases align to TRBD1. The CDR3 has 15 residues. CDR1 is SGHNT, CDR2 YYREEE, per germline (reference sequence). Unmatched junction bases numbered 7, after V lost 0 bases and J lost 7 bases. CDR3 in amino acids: CASSLALGQGFEAFF. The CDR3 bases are TGTGCCAGCAGCTTGGCCCTGGGACAGGGCTTTGAAGCTTTCTTT.

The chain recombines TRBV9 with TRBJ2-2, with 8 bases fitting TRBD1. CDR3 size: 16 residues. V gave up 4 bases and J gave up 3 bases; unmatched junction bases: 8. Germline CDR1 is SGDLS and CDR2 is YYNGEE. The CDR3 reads CASSWSGGSYTGELFF. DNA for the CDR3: TGTGCCAGCAGCTGGTCAGGGGGCTCATACACCGGGGAGCTGTTTTTT.

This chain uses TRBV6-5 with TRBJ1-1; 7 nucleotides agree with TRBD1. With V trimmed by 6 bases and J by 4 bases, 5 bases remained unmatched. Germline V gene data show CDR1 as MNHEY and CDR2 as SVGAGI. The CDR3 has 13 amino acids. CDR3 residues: CASSSGTATEAFF. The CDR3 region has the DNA TGTGCCAGCAGCTCGGGGACAGCCACTGAAGCTTTCTTT.

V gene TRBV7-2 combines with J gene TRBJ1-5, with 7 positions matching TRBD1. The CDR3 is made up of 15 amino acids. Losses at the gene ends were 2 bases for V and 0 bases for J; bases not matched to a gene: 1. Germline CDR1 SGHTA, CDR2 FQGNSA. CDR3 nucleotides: TGTGCCAGCAGCTTATCAGGGGGTAGCAATCAGCCCCAGCATTTT. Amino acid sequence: CASSLSGGSNQPQHF.

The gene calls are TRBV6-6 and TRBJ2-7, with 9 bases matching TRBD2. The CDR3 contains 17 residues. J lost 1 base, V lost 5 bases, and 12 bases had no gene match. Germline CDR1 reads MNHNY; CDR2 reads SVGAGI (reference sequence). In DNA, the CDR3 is TGTGCCAGCAGTCGGCTTTCGGGAGCGGGGGGATCCTACGAGCAGTACTTC. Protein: CASSRLSGAGGSYEQYF.

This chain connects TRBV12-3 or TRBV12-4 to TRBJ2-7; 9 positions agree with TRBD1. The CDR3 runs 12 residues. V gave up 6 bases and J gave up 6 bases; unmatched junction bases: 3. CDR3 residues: CASSLTGGEQYF. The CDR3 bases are TGTGCCAGCAGCCTGACAGGGGGCGAGCAGTACTTC.

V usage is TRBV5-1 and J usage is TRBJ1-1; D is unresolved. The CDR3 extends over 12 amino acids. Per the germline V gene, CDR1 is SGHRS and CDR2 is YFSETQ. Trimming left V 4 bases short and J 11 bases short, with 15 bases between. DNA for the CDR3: TGCGCCAGCAGCCCCGGAACGACGAGGGCTTTCTTT. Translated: CASSPGTTRAFF.

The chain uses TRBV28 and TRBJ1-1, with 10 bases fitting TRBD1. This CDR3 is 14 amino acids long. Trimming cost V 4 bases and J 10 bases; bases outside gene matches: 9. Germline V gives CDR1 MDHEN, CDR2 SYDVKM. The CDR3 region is CASSYGQGGALAFF. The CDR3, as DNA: TGTGCCAGCAGTTACGGACAGGGGGGAGCGTTAGCTTTCTTT.

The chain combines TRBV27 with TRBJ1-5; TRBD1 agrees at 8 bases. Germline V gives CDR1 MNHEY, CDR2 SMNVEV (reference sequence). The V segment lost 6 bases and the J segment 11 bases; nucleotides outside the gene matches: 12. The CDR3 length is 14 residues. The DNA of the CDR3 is TGTGCCAGCAGCAGTGGACAGGGAGGATCGGCCCAGCATTTT. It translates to CASSSGQGGSAQHF.

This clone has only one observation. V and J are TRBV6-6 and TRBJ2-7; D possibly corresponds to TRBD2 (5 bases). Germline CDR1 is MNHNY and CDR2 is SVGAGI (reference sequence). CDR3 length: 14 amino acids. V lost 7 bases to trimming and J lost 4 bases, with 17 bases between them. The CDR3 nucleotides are TGTGCCAGCAAGGAGGCTAGACCAGATTACGAGCAGTACTTC. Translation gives CASKEARPDYEQYF.

The chain's CDR3 is CASSRGVGYGYTF. CDR3 DNA sequence: TGTGCCAGCAGTCGCGGGGTGGGCTATGGCTACACCTTC. V is TRBV12-3 or TRBV12-4 and J is TRBJ1-2; unclear D gene. V was trimmed by 5 bases and J by 4 bases, leaving 11 bases between them. The CDR3 totals 13 residues.

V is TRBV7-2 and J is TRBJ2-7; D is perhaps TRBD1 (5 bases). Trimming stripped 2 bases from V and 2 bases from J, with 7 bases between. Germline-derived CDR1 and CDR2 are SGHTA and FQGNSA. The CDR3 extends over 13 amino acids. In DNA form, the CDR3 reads TGTGCCAGCAGCTTAAAGGGGACCTACGAGCAGTACTTC. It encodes CASSLKGTYEQYF.

In DNA, the CDR3 is TGTGCCAGCAGTTACTCAGGGGTACTTAATGAAAAACTGTTTTTT. Protein product: CASSYSGVLNEKLFF. J is TRBJ1-4 and V is TRBV6-5; tentative D call: TRBD1 (5 bases). In germline, CDR1 is MNHEY, CDR2 SVGAGI. Trimming took 0 bases from V and 4 from J, leaving 9 bases between them. This CDR3 spans 15 amino acids.

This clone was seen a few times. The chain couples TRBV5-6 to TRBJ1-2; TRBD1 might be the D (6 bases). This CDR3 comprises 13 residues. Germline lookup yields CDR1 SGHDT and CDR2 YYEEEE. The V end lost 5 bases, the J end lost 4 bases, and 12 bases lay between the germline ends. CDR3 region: CASRIQGSYGYTF. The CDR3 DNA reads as TGTGCCAGCAGGATACAGGGTAGCTATGGCTACACCTTC. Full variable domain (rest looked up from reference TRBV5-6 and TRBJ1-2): DAGVTQSPTHLIKTRGQQVTLRCSPKSGHDTVSWYQQALGQGPQFIFQYYEEEERQRGNFPDRFSGHQFPNYSSELNVNALLLGDSALYLCASRIQGSYGYTFGSGTRLTVV.

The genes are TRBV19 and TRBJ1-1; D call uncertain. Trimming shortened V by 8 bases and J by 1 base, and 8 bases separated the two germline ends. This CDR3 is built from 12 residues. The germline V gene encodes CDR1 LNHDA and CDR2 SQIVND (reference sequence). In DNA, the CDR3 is TGTGCCAGTTCCGAGGGGAACACTGAAGCTTTCTTT. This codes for CASSEGNTEAFF.

The CDR3 DNA reads TGTGCCAGCAGCTCCAGCGGGGGGCGGGATACGCAGTATTTT. This gives the protein CASSSSGGRDTQYF. The V call is TRBV2, the J call TRBJ2-3; TRBD2 agrees at 9 bases. The CDR3 has 14 amino acids. The germline CDR1 and CDR2 sequences are SNHLY and FYNNEI. After removal of 6 bases from V and 6 bases from J, the junction contained 7 bases not matched to a gene.

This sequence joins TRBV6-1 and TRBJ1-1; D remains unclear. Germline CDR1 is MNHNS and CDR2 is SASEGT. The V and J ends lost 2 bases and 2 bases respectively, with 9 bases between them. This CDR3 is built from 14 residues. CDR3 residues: CASSERRSNTEAFF. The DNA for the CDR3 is TGTGCCAGCAGTGAACGACGGAGTAACACTGAAGCTTTCTTT.

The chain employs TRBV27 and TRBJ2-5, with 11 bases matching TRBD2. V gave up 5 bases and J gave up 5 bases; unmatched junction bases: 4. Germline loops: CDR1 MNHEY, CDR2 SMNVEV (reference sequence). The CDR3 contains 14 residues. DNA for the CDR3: TGTGCCAGCAGTAAACTAGCGGGGGAGGAGACCCAGTACTTC. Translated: CASSKLAGEETQYF.

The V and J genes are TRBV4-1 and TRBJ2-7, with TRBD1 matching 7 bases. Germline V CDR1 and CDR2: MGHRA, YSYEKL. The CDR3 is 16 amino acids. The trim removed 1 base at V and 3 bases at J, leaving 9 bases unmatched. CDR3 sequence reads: CASSQGLRQGLYEQYF. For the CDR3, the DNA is TGCGCCAGCAGCCAAGGTTTGAGACAGGGCCTCTACGAGCAGTACTTC.

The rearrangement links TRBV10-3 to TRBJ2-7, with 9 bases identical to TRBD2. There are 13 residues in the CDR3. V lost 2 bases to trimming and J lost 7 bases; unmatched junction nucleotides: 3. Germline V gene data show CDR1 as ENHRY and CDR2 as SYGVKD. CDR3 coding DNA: TGTGCCATCAGTGAGGGTAGCGGGGGAGAGCAGTACTTC. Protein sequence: CAISEGSGGEQYF.

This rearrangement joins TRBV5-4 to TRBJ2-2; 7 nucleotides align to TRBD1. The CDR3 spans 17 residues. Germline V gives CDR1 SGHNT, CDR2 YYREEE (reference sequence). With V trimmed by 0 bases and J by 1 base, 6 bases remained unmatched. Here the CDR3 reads CASSLDLWTGNTGELFF. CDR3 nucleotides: TGTGCCAGCAGCTTGGATCTTTGGACAGGGAACACCGGGGAGCTGTTTTTT.

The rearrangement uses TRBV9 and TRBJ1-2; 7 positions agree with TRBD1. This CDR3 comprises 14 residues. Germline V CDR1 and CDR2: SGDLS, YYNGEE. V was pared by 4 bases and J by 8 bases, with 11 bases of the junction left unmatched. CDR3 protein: CASSKTEGAVGYTF. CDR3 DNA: TGTGCCAGCAGCAAAACTGAGGGGGCAGTAGGCTACACCTTC.

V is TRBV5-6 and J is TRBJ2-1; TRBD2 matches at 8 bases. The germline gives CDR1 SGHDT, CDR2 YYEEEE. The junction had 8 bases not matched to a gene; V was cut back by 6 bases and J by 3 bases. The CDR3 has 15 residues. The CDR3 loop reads CASNPSGGVYNEQFF. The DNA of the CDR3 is TGTGCCAGCAACCCGAGCGGGGGAGTCTACAATGAGCAGTTCTTC.

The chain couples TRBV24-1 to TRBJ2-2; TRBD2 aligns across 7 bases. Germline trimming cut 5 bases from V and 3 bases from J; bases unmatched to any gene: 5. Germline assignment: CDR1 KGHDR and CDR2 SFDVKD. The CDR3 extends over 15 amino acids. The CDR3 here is CATSGGLADTGELFF. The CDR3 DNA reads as TGTGCCACCAGTGGAGGGCTAGCGGACACCGGGGAGCTGTTTTTT.